The sample holds many counts of the clone carrying this TCR beta chain. Its antigen is unknown. CVID subjects had received replacement immunoglobulin for at least one year. Blood samples were heparinized, about 4.5 to 8 ml per donor. The data were produced by immunoSEQ multiplex PCR, yet TCRdb's version contains in-frame clones alone and is incomplete. Listed for the sample are 15,000 to 20,000 clones, none seen a single time. This sample is part of a study of T cell clonality in common variable immunodeficiency. Study-wide points: CVID subjects showed higher TCRbeta clonality than healthy controls. Reportedly, TCR beta sequences from common variable immunodeficiency showed fewer deletions and N-nucleotide insertions.

The source is a human donor with common variable immunodeficiency. Sequencing was done on a sample of peripheral blood mononuclear cells.

The CDR3: CASTKGGGHEQFF. CDR3 DNA, as far as it was read: TGTGCCAGCACCAAGGGAGGGGGCCATGAG. This chain connects TRBV5-8 to TRBJ2-1; TRBD1 or TRBD2 may be the D gene (7 bases each). Read data end 3 residues before the CDR3 end; the end is taken from the germline J gene. This CDR3 comprises 13 residues. The V gene lost 6 bases and the J gene lost 8 bases, with 15 bases spanning the gap. Germline V lookup: CDR1 SGHTS, CDR2 YDEGEE.